The T cell receptor beta chain under discussion was sequenced for a study of vaccination effects on CD4 cells after COVID-19. Under the ViraFEST assay, PBMC were stimulated with viral peptide pools so that antigen-specific CD4+ T cells expanded. Sequencing was performed afterwards. Researchers isolated CD4+ T cells once less than 13 days of culture had elapsed. This individual tested PCR-positive for SARS-CoV-2 infection between March and December 2020. Germline assignment: CDR1 SGHTA and CDR2 FQGNSA. The length of the CDR3 is 17 residues. The germline V and J ends were trimmed by 3 bases and 1 base, with 18 bases remaining between them. The repertoire was sequenced with immunoSEQ multiplex PCR; TCRdb's copy has only in-frame clones and lacks some. Among more than 20,000 clones listed, under 75% were seen once. As concerns this clone: Its cognate antigen is unknown.

This clonotype was sampled from a human donor who had a prior SARS-CoV-2 infection. The rearrangement links TRBV7-2 to TRBJ1-1; D remains ambiguous. The sequencing used CD4+ T cells from PBMCs cultured with SARS-CoV-2 spike peptides, collected before COVID-19 vaccination. The CDR3 loop reads CASSLFRSNAPNTEAFF. CDR3 nucleotide sequence: TGTGCCAGCAGCTTGTTCAGAAGTAACGCTCCGAACACTGAAGCTTTCTTT.